A selection of T cell receptor beta chains follows, all from one sample in a study of tumor and adjacent non-tumor tissue in lung cancer. Each CDR3 protein is one row after TCRdb ran MiXCR on the multiplex PCR reads. This sample has about 79,000 distinct CDR3 sequences; approximately 72% occur once, and the top ten carry roughly a tenth. Sample: lung tumor tissue. These TCRs come from a middle-aged woman with non-small cell lung cancer. Both conserved end residues are part of each CDR3. The order of the fields is clone size, J gene, D gene, V gene, CDR3 protein, CDR3 DNA. A D gene is named only where the DNA matches it firmly. Size values are once, few and many counts, or a class for expanded clones, and some rows have none.

>-|TRBJ2-1|TRBD1|TRBV5-4
CANSSGTGINEQFF
TGTGCCAATAGCTCCGGGACAGGGATCAATGAGCAGTTCTTC
>-|TRBJ1-3|-|TRBV6-5
CASSYSQTGSGITIHF
TGTGCCAGCAGTTACTCCCAGACAGGCTCTGGAATCACCATACATTTT
>-|TRBJ2-7|-|TRBV6-1
CASSEHGGYIYEQYF
TGTGCCAGTAGTGAGCACGGTGGATACATCTACGAGCAGTACTTC
>many|TRBJ1-2|TRBD1|TRBV6-6
CASSYSAKGQQIYGYTF
TGTGCCAGCAGTTACTCGGCGAAGGGACAGCAGATCTATGGCTACACCTTC
>-|TRBJ2-5|-|TRBV11-3
CASSTWGTTQGTQYF
TGTGCCAGCAGCACTTGGGGGACGACACAAGGGACCCAGTACTTC
>-|TRBJ2-1|-|TRBV20-1
CSATLRLGRNEQFF
TGCAGTGCTACTCTCCGACTGGGGAGGAATGAGCAGTTCTTC
>-|TRBJ2-1|-|TRBV20-1
CSASGQRLFF
TGCAGTGCTAGTGGCCAGAGGCTGTTCTTC
>many|TRBJ2-3|-|TRBV6-5
CASSYKYSATDTQYF
TGTGCCAGCAGTTACAAGTACAGCGCCACAGATACGCAGTATTTT
>-|TRBJ2-1|TRBD1|TRBV6-5
CARSLGQGNYQFF
TGTGCCAGGAGTTTGGGACAGGGGAACTACCAGTTCTTC
>-|TRBJ2-1|-|TRBV29-1
CSVFSGVPNEQLF
TGTAGCGTTTTTTCAGGGGTCCCCAATGAGCAGCTCTTC
>-|TRBJ2-1|-|TRBV5-1
CASSLVAGTRGDEQFF
TGCGCCAGCAGCTTGGTAGCCGGGACAAGGGGCGATGAGCAGTTCTTC
>-|TRBJ2-1|TRBD2|TRBV11-2
CARSSRIETSGGPREQFF
TGTGCCAGGAGCTCGCGCATCGAAACTAGCGGGGGACCAAGGGAACAGTTCTTC
>-|TRBJ1-5|-|TRBV11-2
CASCIKQGQPQHF
TGTGCCAGCTGCATAAAGCAGGGTCAGCCCCAGCATTTT
>many|TRBJ2-5|-|TRBV13
CASSSTRQAAQYF
TGTGCCAGCAGCTCGACTCGGCAGGCGGCCCAGTACTTC
>-|TRBJ1-5|-|TRBV6-5
CASPTPGWGKPNQSQHF
TGTGCCAGCCCGACGCCGGGGTGGGGGAAACCAAATCAGTCCCAGCATTTT
>-|TRBJ2-7|TRBD2|TRBV11-2
CASNLMGTSGSEQYF
TGTGCCAGCAACTTAATGGGAACTAGCGGCTCCGAGCAGTACTTC
>few|TRBJ1-2|TRBD1|TRBV11-2
CTSSLPQGAYGYTF
TGTACTAGTAGCTTGCCTCAGGGGGCCTATGGCTACACCTTC
>-|TRBJ2-7|-|TRBV7-9
CASSLFSIYEQYF
TGTGCCAGCAGCTTATTCTCCATCTACGAACAGTACTTC